Detailed here is one T cell receptor beta chain. The record originates from a study of blood T cell repertoires in COVID-19. Study background: Both acute and convalescent COVID-19 samples were obtained from the United States, Italy and Spain. PBMCs, B-cell-depleted T cells, or T cells were the source of the cDNA or gDNA that made up the material.

Original analysis: Nucleated cell number was recorded as an estimate derived from reference gene primer amplification. Generated by immunoSEQ multiplex PCR, the TCRdb table keeps only in-frame clones and is missing some. The V and J calls and clone size are taken from that table; D and trimming were inferred from the DNA. The repertoire holds 170,000 or so clones, with about 86% as singletons. Germline V gene data show CDR1 as SGHTA and CDR2 as FQGNSA. Germline trimming cut 2 bases from V and 1 base from J; bases unmatched to any gene: 9. This CDR3 contains 18 residues. The chain couples TRBV7-2 to TRBJ2-3; TRBD2 aligns across 10 bases. The clonotype was recovered from a man between 50 and 59 years old with active or convalescent COVID-19. Sequenced: peripheral blood. The DNA of the CDR3 is TGTGCCAGCAGCTTAAGAGCGGGGGGGCCTGTAGGCACAGATACGCAGTATTTT. It specifies CASSLRAGGPVGTDTQYF.